The 20 T cell receptor beta chains below come from one sample, sequenced in a study of cytomegalovirus exposure and HLA in healthy donors (TCRdb year 2017). Preparation of the library involved the immunoSEQ multiplex PCR assay. The multiplex PCR relied on a mix of 60 forward primers for TCR Vbeta segments and 13 reverse primers for TCR Jbeta segments. Sourced from immuneACCESS, this table was stored by TCRdb with only in-frame sequences that have V and J called. A share of the clones is absent; for the studies checked, an unresolved V gene accounts for under half, and the remainder has no known explanation. This sample is represented by about 110,000 clones; 83% of them were singletons. Roughly 6% of the sample is in the top ten clones. Sequencing was done on a sample of PBMCs. These receptors all come from a man between 18 and 35 years old in good health and CMV-seronegative.

The chain employs TRBV7-2 and TRBJ2-4; 8 nucleotides line up with TRBD2. This CDR3 spans 13 amino acids. Germline V CDR1 and CDR2: SGHTA, FQGNSA. V was clipped by 5 bases and J by 7 bases; unmatched bases: 4. The CDR3 region has the DNA TGTGCCAGCAGCACCCGGGGGGGGAACATTCAGTACTTC. Translating it yields CASSTRGGNIQYF.

A remark on this clone: The sample holds other DNA sequences that translate to the same CDR3. The chain couples TRBV6-5 to TRBJ1-1; TRBD1 aligns across 7 bases. The CDR3 extends over 14 amino acids. V dropped 2 bases and J dropped 2; count of bases not matched to a gene: 2. The germline gives CDR1 MNHEY, CDR2 SVGAGI. In DNA, the CDR3 is TGTGCCAGCAGTTACCGGGACAGAAACACTGAAGCTTTCTTT. It yields the protein CASSYRDRNTEAFF.

V is TRBV13 and J is TRBJ2-3, with 7 bases identical to TRBD1. CDR3 size: 15 residues. The ends lost 5 bases at V and 3 bases at J; junction bases unmatched: 8. Germline CDR1 reads PRHDT; CDR2 reads FYEKMQ (reference sequence). CDR3 sequence (DNA): TGTGCCAGCAGCCCATCTTACAGGGGAACAGATACGCAGTATTTT. Its protein is CASSPSYRGTDTQYF.

V is TRBV28 and J is TRBJ2-2; D is unresolved. Germline V gene sequence: CDR1 MDHEN, CDR2 SYDVKM. The CDR3 covers 16 residues. Trimming pared 1 base from V and 4 bases from J, leaving 13 bases between. The CDR3 region is CASSLSPPSSTGELFF. Here the CDR3 DNA reads TGTGCCAGCAGTTTATCCCCCCCGTCCAGCACCGGGGAGCTGTTTTTT.

The rearrangement uses TRBV6-4 and TRBJ2-7; TRBD1 is a possible D gene (6 bases). This CDR3 spans 16 amino acids. CDR1 and CDR2 from the germline V gene are MRHNA and SNTAGT. Trimming took off 1 base at V and 5 bases at J, with 18 bases between the two ends. The CDR3 sequence: CASSDYQTRGVNEQYF. The CDR3 coding sequence is TGTGCCAGCAGTGACTACCAAACCAGGGGAGTGAACGAGCAGTACTTC.

This chain links TRBV11-3 with TRBJ1-2; 7 bases agree with TRBD1. The germline V gene has CDR1 SGHNT and CDR2 YENEEA. The ends lost 5 bases at V and 0 bases at J; junction bases unmatched: 3. There are 14 residues in the CDR3. CDR3 nucleotide sequence: TGTGCCAGCAGCCCAGACAGGGCTAACTATGGCTACACCTTC. Amino acids: CASSPDRANYGYTF.

This chain joins TRBV27 and TRBJ1-5, with D maybe TRBD1 (5 bases). V lost 10 bases to trimming and J lost 4 bases, with 11 bases between them. CDR1 is MNHEY and CDR2 is SMNVEV in the germline V gene (reference sequence). The CDR3 loop spans 12 amino acids. CDR3 DNA: TGTGCCACCAAGGGGAGGAATCAGCCCCAGCATTTT. This codes for CATKGRNQPQHF.

The chain links TRBV7-3 to TRBJ2-2, with D maybe TRBD2 (5 bases). Germline lookup yields CDR1 SGHTA and CDR2 FQGTGA. The ends were cut back, 2 bases at V and 10 bases at J, with 14 bases in the middle. This CDR3 region has 14 residues. This chain's CDR3 is CASSLSGPGEELFF. Here the CDR3 DNA reads TGTGCCAGCAGCTTATCAGGCCCCGGGGAGGAGCTGTTTTTT.

This chain connects TRBV27 to TRBJ2-5; TRBD2 might be the D (6 bases). The CDR3 sequence is 14 residues long. V was pared by 5 bases and J by 2 bases, with 12 bases between. Germline V gene lookup returns CDR1 MNHEY and CDR2 SMNVEV (reference sequence). The CDR3 DNA sequence: TGTGCCAGCAGTAAATCGACTAGTCAAGAGACCCAGTACTTC. This gives the protein CASSKSTSQETQYF.

V and J are TRBV5-1 and TRBJ2-1; 9 positions match TRBD1. This CDR3 is built from 15 residues. CDR1 is SGHRS, CDR2 YFSETQ, per germline. V lost 5 bases to trimming and J lost 3 bases; unmatched junction nucleotides: 6. DNA of the CDR3: TGCGCCAGCAGTGTCAAGGACAGGGGCTACAATGAGCAGTTCTTC. Its translation: CASSVKDRGYNEQFF.

The chain employs TRBV5-8 and TRBJ2-3; 7 positions agree with TRBD2. This CDR3 region has 17 residues. Trimming at V came to 2 bases and at J to 1 base, leaving 10 bases not matched to a gene. CDR1 and CDR2 from the germline V gene are SGHTS and YDEGEE. CDR3 coding DNA: TGTGCCAGCAGCTTATGGGGAGGGGAAATGGGCACAGATACGCAGTATTTT. It yields the protein CASSLWGGEMGTDTQYF.

This sequence joins TRBV2 and TRBJ2-7; 12 nucleotides match TRBD2. After removal of 4 bases from V and 6 bases from J, the junction contained 4 bases not matched to a gene. Germline CDR1 is SNHLY and CDR2 is FYNNEI. The CDR3 spans 14 residues. Here the CDR3 reads CASSGGLAGFEQYF. The CDR3 coding sequence is TGTGCCAGCAGTGGTGGACTAGCGGGATTCGAGCAGTACTTC.

V usage is TRBV5-5 and J usage is TRBJ2-3, with D unclear. Germline CDR1 and CDR2: SGHKS and YYEKEE (reference sequence). The length of the CDR3 is 11 residues. V lost 4 bases to trimming and J lost 8 bases, with 8 bases between them. The CDR3 is CASSPLSTQYF. The CDR3 DNA is TGTGCCAGCAGCCCCCTAAGTACGCAGTATTTT.

J is TRBJ1-2 and V is TRBV27; possible D gene TRBD1, 6 bases. With 3 bases removed from V and 4 bases from J, the gap between germline ends came to 9 bases. CDR3 length: 13 amino acids. Germline V CDR1 and CDR2: MNHEY, SMNVEV (reference sequence). The CDR3 loop is CASSLGQSYGYTF. In DNA form, the CDR3 reads TGTGCCAGCAGTTTGGGACAATCCTATGGCTACACCTTC.

CDR3 in amino acids: CASSDSGVGELFF. The CDR3 DNA sequence: TGTGCCAGCAGTGACTCGGGAGTCGGGGAGCTGTTTTTT. V usage is TRBV6-4 and J usage is TRBJ2-2; weak D call: TRBD2 (5 bases). Between the trimmed V and J ends, which lost 0 bases and 7 bases, there was a span of 6 bases. Germline CDR1 reads MRHNA; CDR2 reads SNTAGT. The CDR3 consists of 13 residues.

The chain combines TRBV4-2 with TRBJ1-3; 8 nucleotides align to TRBD1. The CDR3 runs to 14 residues. Unmatched junction bases numbered 5, after V lost 6 bases and J lost 4 bases. From germline, CDR1 is LGHNA and CDR2 YNFKEQ. This CDR3 is CASSTTGVGNTIYF. The CDR3 coding sequence is TGTGCCAGCAGTACGACAGGGGTAGGAAACACCATATATTTT.

The chain uses TRBV4-3 and TRBJ1-2, with 9 bases fitting TRBD1. Germline V gene lookup returns CDR1 LGHNA and CDR2 YSLEER. The V gene end was trimmed by 3 bases and the J gene end by 6 bases; junction bases not matched to a gene: 11. This CDR3 region has 16 residues. Written as DNA, the CDR3 is TGCGCCAGCAGCCACGGGGGACAGGGTGACCTCGATGGCTACACCTTC. Its protein product is CASSHGGQGDLDGYTF.

The V call is TRBV6-6, the J call TRBJ2-4, with a possible D match to TRBD2 (5 bases). The CDR3 spans 16 residues. Trimming shortened V by 7 bases and J by 0 bases, and 16 bases separated the two germline ends. CDR1 is MNHNY and CDR2 is SVGAGI in the germline V gene (reference sequence). The CDR3 reads CASTRTATLAKNIQYF. Here the CDR3 DNA reads TGTGCCAGCACCCGGACTGCAACGTTAGCCAAAAACATTCAGTACTTC.

DNA of the CDR3: TGTGCCAGCAGCGCTCTCCGGGGGGAGGGCGGGAGGGCCTCGGAGACCCAGTACTTC. This sequence encodes CASSALRGEGGRASETQYF. The chain recombines TRBV9 with TRBJ2-5, with 9 bases identical to TRBD2. The CDR3 runs to 19 residues. Trimming took 3 bases from V and 5 from J; bases not matched to a gene: 20. From germline, CDR1 is SGDLS and CDR2 YYNGEE.

CDR3: CASSGRALETQYF. The CDR3 coding sequence is TGTGCCAGCAGCGGGAGGGCCCTGGAGACCCAGTACTTC. The chain uses TRBV7-2 and TRBJ2-5; 7 bases are shared with TRBD2. The CDR3 contains 13 residues. Germline CDR1 is SGHTA and CDR2 is FQGNSA. V shed 5 bases and J 5 bases; nucleotides not matched to a gene: 5.